The 15 T cell receptor beta chains below come from one sample, sequenced in a study of T cell repertoires in cytomegalovirus infection. TCRdb reanalysed the reads using MiXCR and keeps one entry per CDR3 protein. Of 680,000 or so distinct CDR3 sequences listed, 30% to 40% are singletons. No antigen has been identified for these receptors. This sample comprised cultured PBMCs, obtained from culture after CMV antigen stimulation. Receptors were obtained from a human donor in good health (CMV status not recorded). Some clones in this sample may be carry-over from other donors' samples.

This clonotype was counted only a few times. The chain is built from TRBV7-2 and TRBJ2-1, with D possibly called TRBD1 or TRBD2 (7 bases each). V was cut by 2 bases and J by 4 bases, with 18 bases left in between. The CDR3 covers 17 residues. Germline assignment: CDR1 SGHTA and CDR2 FQGNSA. CDR3 region: CASSLQGGAGAYNEQFF. The CDR3 nucleotides read TGTGCCAGCAGCTTACAGGGGGGGGCAGGGGCGTACAATGAGCAGTTCTTC.

The chain is built from TRBV4-2 and TRBJ2-7; 7 nucleotides line up with TRBD2. This CDR3 region has 16 residues. V shed 2 bases and J 3 bases; nucleotides not matched to a gene: 10. The germline V gene has CDR1 LGHNA and CDR2 YNFKEQ. DNA of the CDR3: TGTGCCAGCAGCCAAATGTTGCGGGGGACCCTCTACGAGCAGTACTTC. It yields the protein CASSQMLRGTLYEQYF.

The chain combines TRBV29-1 with TRBJ1-2, with TRBD1 as a possible D gene (6 bases). The germline V gene has CDR1 SQVTM and CDR2 ANQGSEA. The CDR3 is made up of 14 amino acids. V lost 6 bases, J lost 4 bases, and 18 bases lay in between. The CDR3 reads CSVPAPGASYGYTF. CDR3 DNA: TGCAGCGTCCCCGCCCCGGGGGCTAGCTATGGCTACACCTTC.

There are a few counts of this clonotype. The genes are TRBV4-1 and TRBJ1-5, with D hard to call. V was shortened by 1 base and J by 0 bases, with 7 bases between the two germline ends. The length of the CDR3 is 15 residues. The germline gives CDR1 MGHRA, CDR2 YSYEKL. The DNA of the CDR3 is TGCGCCAGCAGCCAAGGAATAGTTAGCAATCAGCCCCAGCATTTT. Translation gives CASSQGIVSNQPQHF.

This clonotype was counted between two and nine times. The CDR3, as DNA: TGTGCCAGCAGTTTGGTCGCCTCCTGGGTAGAGACCCAGTACTTC. Amino acid sequence: CASSLVASWVETQYF. The chain joins TRBV28 to TRBJ2-5; D not certain. Germline-derived CDR1 and CDR2 are MDHEN and SYDVKM. This CDR3 has 15 residues. Trimming took 3 bases from V and 4 from J, leaving 15 bases between them.

In this sample, this clonotype turned up a few times. This sequence joins TRBV6-1 and TRBJ1-2, with a possible D match to TRBD1 (5 bases). Between the trimmed V and J ends, which lost 6 bases and 4 bases, there was a span of 18 bases. The germline gives CDR1 MNHNS, CDR2 SASEGT. This CDR3 contains 15 residues. The CDR3 nucleotides read TGTGCCAGCAGCTGGACGCACCGAGGGACCTATGGCTACACCTTC. Amino acid sequence: CASSWTHRGTYGYTF.

There are a few counts of this clonotype. In DNA form, the CDR3 reads TGTGCCAGCAGCTTTGGGGACTCCAATGAGCAGTTCTTC. Protein product: CASSFGDSNEQFF. This chain links TRBV11-1 with TRBJ2-1, with D perhaps matching TRBD2 (6 bases). The CDR3 has 13 amino acids. V lost 3 bases and J 6 bases, leaving 9 bases between the germline ends. Per the germline V gene, CDR1 is SGHAT and CDR2 is FQDESV (reference sequence).

The chain couples TRBV4-1 to TRBJ1-4; D ambiguous. Germline CDR1 reads MGHRA; CDR2 reads YSYEKL. Between the trimmed V and J ends, which lost 4 bases and 8 bases, there was a span of 8 bases. CDR3 size: 12 residues. The CDR3 coding sequence is TGCGCCAGCAGCCCAGGTGCGGAAAAACTGTTTTTT. This translates into CASSPGAEKLFF.

The CDR3: CASSLPRTSGKSRDSYNEQFF. CDR3 sequence (DNA): TGTGCCAGCAGCTTACCTCGGACTAGCGGGAAAAGTCGGGATTCCTACAATGAGCAGTTCTTC. V usage is TRBV7-2 and J usage is TRBJ2-1; 12 nucleotides line up with TRBD2. Germline CDR1 reads SGHTA; CDR2 reads FQGNSA. The CDR3 loop spans 21 amino acids. After removal of 2 bases from V and 1 base from J, the junction contained 15 bases not matched to a gene.

This chain uses TRBV20-1 with TRBJ2-5; TRBD2 might be the D (6 bases). There are 14 residues in the CDR3. From germline, CDR1 is DFQATT and CDR2 SNEGSKA (reference sequence). The ends were cut back, 6 bases at V and 5 bases at J, with 19 bases in the middle. The CDR3 nucleotides are TGCAGTGCAACGCTAGCGCAAGCTCGGGAGACCCAGTACTTC. Encoded protein: CSATLAQARETQYF.

This chain uses TRBV18 with TRBJ2-1, with TRBD1 matching over 8 bases. CDR3 length equals 14 residues. CDR1 is KGHSH, CDR2 LQKENI, per germline. Trimming removed 6 bases from V and 10 bases from J; junction bases left unmatched: 11. CDR3 DNA sequence: TGTGCCAGCTCCTCCCTCTCCCAGGGGGCAGAGCAGTTCTTC. Translating gives CASSSLSQGAEQFF.

This sequence joins TRBV15 and TRBJ2-1; D gene uncertain. V lost 0 bases and J 0 bases, leaving 12 bases between the germline ends. There are 17 residues in the CDR3. The germline CDR1 and CDR2 sequences are LNHNV and YYDKDF (reference sequence). CDR3 in amino acids: CATSRDPVGSSYNEQFF. CDR3 nucleotides: TGTGCCACCAGCAGAGATCCCGTTGGCAGCTCCTACAATGAGCAGTTCTTC.

The chain links TRBV12-3 or TRBV12-4 to TRBJ1-1; D is unclear. Trimming removed 3 bases from V and 11 bases from J, with 16 bases in between. The length of the CDR3 is 13 residues. CDR3 sequence (DNA): TGTGCCAGCAGTTTGTTTGGGAATGCCCGGGCTTTCTTT. Translated: CASSLFGNARAFF.

This clonotype was observed once. The rearrangement links TRBV9 to TRBJ2-1; a possible D gene is TRBD2 (6 bases). Germline-derived CDR1 and CDR2 are SGDLS and YYNGEE. The CDR3 covers 15 residues. Trimming took off 2 bases at V and 2 bases at J, with 11 bases between the two ends. The CDR3 reads CASSVIRGTYNEQFF. CDR3 bases: TGTGCCAGCAGCGTCATCCGGGGGACCTACAATGAGCAGTTCTTC.

The rearrangement joins TRBV20-1 to TRBJ2-1, with a tentative D call TRBD2 (7 bases). The V and J ends lost 0 bases and 6 bases respectively, with 12 bases between them. This CDR3 region has 14 residues. Germline V lookup: CDR1 DFQATT, CDR2 SNEGSKA (reference sequence). CDR3 in DNA: TGCAGTGCTAGAGATCAGGGGAGGGTCAATGAGCAGTTCTTC. Protein product: CSARDQGRVNEQFF.